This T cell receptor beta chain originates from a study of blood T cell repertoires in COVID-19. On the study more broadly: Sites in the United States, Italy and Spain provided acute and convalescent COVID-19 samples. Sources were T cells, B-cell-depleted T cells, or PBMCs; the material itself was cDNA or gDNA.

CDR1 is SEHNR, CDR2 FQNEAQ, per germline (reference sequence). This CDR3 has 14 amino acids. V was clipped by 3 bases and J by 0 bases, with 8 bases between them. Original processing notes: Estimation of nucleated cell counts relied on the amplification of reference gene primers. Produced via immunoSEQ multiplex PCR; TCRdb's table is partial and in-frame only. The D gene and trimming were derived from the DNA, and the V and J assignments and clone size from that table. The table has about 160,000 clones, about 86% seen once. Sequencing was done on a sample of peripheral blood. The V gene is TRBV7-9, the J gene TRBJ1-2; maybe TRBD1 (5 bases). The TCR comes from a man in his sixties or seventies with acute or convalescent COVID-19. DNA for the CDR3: TGTGCCAGCAGCTTCTCGACAGCTAACTATGGCTACACCTTC. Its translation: CASSFSTANYGYTF.